This TCR beta chain was sequenced for a study of cytomegalovirus exposure and HLA in healthy donors. Study in general: The roughly 110 validation repertoires were produced on the same platform as the 670 or so repertoires of the first cohort. This was reported in a later analysis.

Regarding the study as a whole: The classifier, whose performance was assessed in both the original and validation cohorts, reportedly diagnosed cytomegalovirus status with high specificity and sensitivity.

Libraries were prepared by immunoSEQ multiplex PCR; TCRdb keeps only in-frame clonotypes and omits some of them. The sample lists 82,000 or so clones; 85% to 95% were seen once. This CDR3 has 14 residues. The V and J ends lost 6 bases and 1 base respectively, with 11 bases between them. Germline loops: CDR1 ENHRY, CDR2 SYGVKD. A word on this clone: Its antigen remains unidentified.

This receptor was obtained from a woman aged 18-29 years in good health and CMV-seronegative. This sequence joins TRBV10-3 and TRBJ2-3; a weak D match, TRBD2 (6 bases). The sample taken for sequencing was PBMCs. The CDR3: CAIRGSGGTDTQYF. As DNA, the CDR3 is TGTGCCATCAGGGGTAGCGGAGGCACAGATACGCAGTATTTT.